This T cell receptor (beta chain) stems from a study of blood T cell repertoires in COVID-19. Study-level information: The samples span acute and convalescent COVID-19 from the United States, Italy and Spain. The analysed material was cDNA or gDNA that came from T cells, B-cell-depleted T cells, or PBMCs.

In the authors' workflow: Amplifying reference gene primers gave estimates of nucleated cell counts. TCRdb keeps only in-frame clones here, not all; method: immunoSEQ multiplex PCR. V and J calls plus clone size are reproduced from that table; the DNA served to infer D and trimming. The repertoire holds 130,000 or so clones, 65% to 85% seen once, with about 18% in the top ten. This CDR3 comprises 14 residues. The germline V gene has CDR1 SNHLY and CDR2 FYNNEI. V was clipped by 8 bases and J by 4 bases; unmatched bases: 9. The chain combines TRBV2 with TRBJ1-2, with TRBD1 matching 8 bases. The sequence was obtained from a woman of 80 years or more with acute or convalescent COVID-19. The sequencing sample was made of peripheral blood. CDR3 nucleotide sequence: TGTGCCAGCGAACCTCGACAGGGGAGCTATGGCTACACCTTC. Translating gives CASEPRQGSYGYTF.